This T cell receptor beta chain originates from a study of blood T cell repertoires in COVID-19. CDR3 length equals 15 residues. Germline CDR1 reads MNHEY; CDR2 reads SVGAGI. The junction had 10 bases not matched to a gene; V was cut back by 7 bases and J by 6 bases. Data came from immunoSEQ multiplex PCR; TCRdb stores just in-frame clones and leaves some out. The sample lists tens of thousands of clones, over 85% occurring once. The chain links TRBV6-5 to TRBJ2-1; 9 bases agree with TRBD1. The sequence derives from a man aged 45-60 years with COVID-19, enrolled during active disease. Sequenced: peripheral blood. CDR3 in DNA: TGTGCCAGCACCGGAGGACAGGGGCTTGCCAATGAGCAGTTCTTC. Translated: CASTGGQGLANEQFF.